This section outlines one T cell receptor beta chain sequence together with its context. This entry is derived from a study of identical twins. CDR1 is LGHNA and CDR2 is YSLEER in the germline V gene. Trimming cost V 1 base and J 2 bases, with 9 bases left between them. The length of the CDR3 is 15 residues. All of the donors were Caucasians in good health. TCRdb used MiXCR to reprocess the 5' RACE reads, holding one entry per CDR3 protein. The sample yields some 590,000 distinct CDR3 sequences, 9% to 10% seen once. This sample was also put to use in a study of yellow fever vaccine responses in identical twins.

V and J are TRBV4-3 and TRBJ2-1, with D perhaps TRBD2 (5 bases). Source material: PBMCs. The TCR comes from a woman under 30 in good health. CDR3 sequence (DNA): TGCGCCAGCAGCCAAGCTTCTAGCCCCTACAATGAGCAGTTCTTC. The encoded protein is CASSQASSPYNEQFF.